This TCR beta chain was sequenced in a study of OX40 agonist ivuxolimab in advanced cancers. CDR3 length: 16 amino acids. The V gene end was trimmed by 3 bases and the J gene end by 4 bases; junction bases not matched to a gene: 5. The germline gives CDR1 SGHNT, CDR2 YYREEE (reference sequence). Method: immunoSEQ multiplex PCR; TCRdb's copy keeps in-frame clones and lacks some. The sample comprises about 77,000 clones, around nine tenths of which are singletons, and 6.2% rests with the top ten. This clone was seen only once. J is TRBJ2-2 and V is TRBV5-4; 11 positions match TRBD2. The material sequenced was CD4+ or CD8+ T cells sorted from blood, taken in a trial of the OX40 agonist ivuxolimab. This receptor was obtained from an adult with an advanced solid tumor such as melanoma, head and neck, liver or kidney cancer. The CDR3 DNA sequence: TGTGCCAGCAGCTCAGGACTAGCGGGTCCCACCGGGGAGCTGTTTTTT. Amino acids: CASSSGLAGPTGELFF.